The source of this T cell receptor (beta chain) is a study of Tregs in tolerant kidney transplant recipients. Clones were read by immunoSEQ multiplex PCR, and TCRdb kept only the in-frame ones, dropping some. The profile covers some 66,000 clones, with 80% to 95% appearing a single time and roughly 9.8% taken by the ten largest. The CDR3 covers 14 residues. Trimming stripped 8 bases from V and 2 bases from J, with 15 bases between. Germline V CDR1 and CDR2: MNHNS, SASEGT. The chain recombines TRBV6-1 with TRBJ1-1; D is perhaps TRBD1 (5 bases). The receptor was derived from a human donor who received a combined kidney and bone marrow transplant. Specimen: CD8+ T cells from blood, collected before the transplant. CDR3 sequence reads: CASPPDSRNTEAFF. CDR3 bases: TGTGCCAGCCCACCTGACAGCCGTAACACTGAAGCTTTCTTT.